A selection of T cell receptor beta chains follows, all from one sample in a study of shared clonotypes between healthy human individuals. Profiling relied on immunoSEQ multiplex PCR, and the TCRdb table lists in-frame clones only, not all of them. This sample yields about 1.1 million clones, of which about 84% are seen a single time; 0.5% to 0.6% belongs to the top ten. The sequencing sample was made of memory CD4+ T cells from PBMCs. Every receptor here comes from a man aged 18-30 years in good health. Some clones in this sample may be carry-over from other donors' samples. Each CDR3 is given with its conserved first and last residue. D genes are given only for firm matches. Size tells how often a clone was seen (once, few, many) or the class of an expanded clone, and some rows leave it out.

clone size | J gene | D gene | V gene | CDR3 DNA | CDR3 protein
NA | TRBJ1-1 | NA | TRBV27 | TGTGCCAGCATCACCAAGCGGGGGAACACTGAAGCTTTCTTT | CASITKRGNTEAFF
NA | TRBJ2-7 | NA | TRBV5-1 | TGCGCCAGCAGCCCGGCTTTTAGGGGCTCCTACGAGCAGTACTTC | CASSPAFRGSYEQYF
NA | TRBJ1-1 | NA | TRBV10-1 | TGCGCCAGCAGTGAACAGGGTACTGAAGCTTTCTTT | CASSEQGTEAFF
NA | TRBJ2-2 | NA | TRBV5-1 | TGCGCCAGCAGCTTCGGGGCATCGAGGACCGGGGAGCTGTTTTTT | CASSFGASRTGELFF
few | TRBJ2-2 | NA | TRBV18 | TGTGCCAGCTCAGGAGGGTCCGGGGAGCTGTTTTTT | CASSGGSGELFF
NA | TRBJ2-1 | NA | TRBV19 | TGTGCCAGTAGTATATACCACAATGAGCAGTTCTTC | CASSIYHNEQFF
NA | TRBJ1-4 | TRBD1 | TRBV5-5 | TGTGCCAGCAGCCAGACAGGGTCAGTTGGTGAAAAACTGTTTTTT | CASSQTGSVGEKLFF
NA | TRBJ2-1 | TRBD2 | TRBV7-8 | TGTGCCAGCAGCTCCGGGACTAGCGGGACATATGAGCAGTTCTTC | CASSSGTSGTYEQFF
NA | TRBJ2-5 | NA | TRBV7-2 | TGTGCCAGCAGCTTAGCCGGGACTGGGGGCCAAGAGACCCAGTACTTC | CASSLAGTGGQETQYF
once | TRBJ1-6 | NA | TRBV30 | TGTGCCTGGGGTTACTATAATTCACCCCTCCACTTT | CAWGYYNSPLHF
NA | TRBJ1-2 | TRBD1 | TRBV7-9 | TGTGCCAGCAGCCCCGACGACAGGGCTAGGGGCTACACCTTC | CASSPDDRARGYTF
few | TRBJ1-1 | NA | TRBV25-1 | TGTGCCAGCAGTGGCCATGGTCCCCAAGGCGCTTTCTTT | CASSGHGPQGAFF
NA | TRBJ2-7 | NA | TRBV7-2 | TGTGCCAGCAGCCCCGACAGGTTCTCCTACGAGCAGTACTTC | CASSPDRFSYEQYF
NA | TRBJ2-1 | TRBD2 | TRBV6-4 | TGTGCCAGCCCCGGGACTAGCGGGTACAATGAGCAGTTCTTC | CASPGTSGYNEQFF
NA | TRBJ2-3 | TRBD2 | TRBV7-2 | TGTGCCAGCAGCTCCCAGGGACTAGGGGCCGATACGCAGTATTTT | CASSSQGLGADTQYF
NA | TRBJ2-3 | TRBD2 | TRBV2 | TGTGCCAGCAGACGGGGACTAGCGGGAGGGCCTGGCACAGATACGCAGTATTTT | CASRRGLAGGPGTDTQYF
many | TRBJ2-7 | TRBD1 | TRBV27 | TGTGCCAGCAGTTTGAAACGGACAGGGGGCAATCCCTACGAGCAGTACTTC | CASSLKRTGGNPYEQYF
NA | TRBJ2-7 | NA | TRBV5-1 | TGCGCCAGCAGCTTGGCAGGTTCCTACGAGCAGTACTTC | CASSLAGSYEQYF
NA | TRBJ2-2 | TRBD2 | TRBV2 | TGTGCCAGCAGTGAATATGAACTATCCCTTGGCGGGAGAGTAGGCGGGGAGCTGTTTTTT | CASSEYELSLGGRVGGELFF
NA | TRBJ2-3 | NA | TRBV6-4 | TGTGCCAGCAGTGTAGAGGTGGGAGATACGCAGTATTTT | CASSVEVGDTQYF
few | TRBJ2-3 | TRBD2 | TRBV4-1 | TGCGCCAGCAGCCAGAGCGGGAGGGCCGGTGGAGATACGCAGTATTTT | CASSQSGRAGGDTQYF
NA | TRBJ2-2 | NA | TRBV5-1 | TGCGCCAGCAGCTCCCAGGGAAATCCCGGGGAGCTGTTTTTT | CASSSQGNPGELFF
NA | TRBJ2-1 | NA | TRBV15 | TGTGCCACCAGCAGAGATGTGGTCGGGAGAACCTACAATGAGCAGTTCTTC | CATSRDVVGRTYNEQFF
NA | TRBJ2-2 | TRBD1 | TRBV7-9 | TGTGCCAGCAGCCGTGACAGGGGGCTAAACACCGGGGAGCTGTTTTTT | CASSRDRGLNTGELFF
NA | TRBJ2-7 | NA | TRBV19 | TGTGCCAGTAGTATTACCCCCCAGGGGTCCAACTACGAGCAGTACTTC | CASSITPQGSNYEQYF
NA | TRBJ2-3 | TRBD2 | TRBV19 | TGTGCCACCCGGACTAGCGGGGAGGGAGATACGCAGTATTTT | CATRTSGEGDTQYF
NA | TRBJ2-3 | NA | TRBV7-2 | TGTGCCAGCAGCTTAGATTGGCGGTCCACAGATACGCAGTATTTT | CASSLDWRSTDTQYF
NA | TRBJ1-1 | NA | TRBV6-5 | TGTGCCAGCAGGAACGGGCAGGGGAGTTCGGAAGCTTTCTTT | CASRNGQGSSEAFF
NA | TRBJ2-1 | NA | TRBV14 | TGTGCCAGCAGCTTGTGGAATGGAGGGTACAATGAGCAGTTCTTC | CASSLWNGGYNEQFF
few | TRBJ1-1 | NA | TRBV13 | TGTGCCAGCAGCGGGACGGCTAACACTGAAGCTTTCTTT | CASSGTANTEAFF
NA | TRBJ2-2 | TRBD1 | TRBV15 | TGTGCCACCCGAAGGGGACAGTCCATGTCCGGGGAGCTGTTTTTT | CATRRGQSMSGELFF
many | TRBJ1-5 | NA | TRBV2 | TGTGCCAGCAGTGAAGGAGGTAAGGGTGGTCAGCCCCAGCATTTT | CASSEGGKGGQPQHF
once | TRBJ1-1 | NA | TRBV2 | TGTGCCAGCAGTGGCTTCTTGTCGCCTGTCTTGAACACTGAAGCTTTCTTT | CASSGFLSPVLNTEAFF
few | TRBJ1-1 | NA | TRBV6-5 | TGTGCCAGCTCGCGGGGGCCTATGAACACTGAAGCTTTCTTT | CASSRGPMNTEAFF
NA | TRBJ2-5 | NA | TRBV5-4 | TGTGCCAGCAGCCAGATCGCAGGGTCCCGTCTCCAAGAGACCCAGTACTTC | CASSQIAGSRLQETQYF
once | TRBJ2-5 | NA | TRBV5-1 | TGCGCCAGCAGCTTGGGGACAGCCCAAGAGACCCAGTACTTC | CASSLGTAQETQYF
NA | TRBJ2-2 | TRBD1 | TRBV5-5 | TGTGCCAGCAGCGCCCTCCCGGGACAGGGGCAATTTAGCGGGGAGCTGTTTTTT | CASSALPGQGQFSGELFF
NA | TRBJ1-5 | NA | TRBV28 | TGTGCCAGCAGATCGGGAGGTCAGCCCCAGCATTTT | CASRSGGQPQHF
NA | TRBJ1-1 | NA | TRBV28 | TGTGCCAGCAGCCCCTCTGCAGGGGTGAAGGCTTTCTTT | CASSPSAGVKAFF
NA | TRBJ2-1 | TRBD2 | TRBV6-5 | TGTGCCAGCAGTTATAGCGGGTTGGGTGAGCAGTTCTTC | CASSYSGLGEQFF
NA | TRBJ2-7 | TRBD2 | TRBV2 | TGTGCCAGTAATAGCGGGAGCTCCTACGAGCAGTACTTC | CASNSGSSYEQYF
few | TRBJ2-3 | TRBD2 | TRBV7-2 | TGTGCCAGCAGCCGATACGGACTAGCGGCTACAGATACGCAGTATTTT | CASSRYGLAATDTQYF
once | TRBJ2-7 | NA | TRBV7-2 | TGTGCCAGCAGCCTCGGACCCGGCCCGGAAAGAGAGCAGTACTTC | CASSLGPGPEREQYF
NA | TRBJ2-1 | NA | TRBV18 | TGTGCCAGCTCACCACTGAAGAGGACTGAGCAGTTCTTC | CASSPLKRTEQFF
NA | TRBJ1-2 | NA | TRBV19 | TGTGCCAGTATTTCGTTACAGCCTGGCTTTTACGGCTACACCTTC | CASISLQPGFYGYTF
NA | TRBJ2-1 | TRBD2 | TRBV11-2 | TGTGCCAGCAGCCGGGGGGGACACGTAAACAATGAGCAGTTCTTC | CASSRGGHVNNEQFF
NA | TRBJ2-5 | NA | TRBV5-1 | TGTGCCAGCAGCTTTAGCCCTCCGTCCAGAGAGACCCAGTACTTC | CASSFSPPSRETQYF
few | TRBJ2-7 | TRBD2 | TRBV27 | TGTGCCAGCAGTCTTCAGAGGACTAGCGGGAGGTTCCACGAGCAGTACTTC | CASSLQRTSGRFHEQYF
many | TRBJ2-3 | TRBD2 | TRBV5-4 | TGTGCCAGCAGCTTGGGGGGGAGTAGCGGGACCACAGATACGCAGTATTTT | CASSLGGSSGTTDTQYF
NA | TRBJ1-4 | NA | TRBV28 | TGTGCCAGCAGTCCCCTCAGAGCAACTAATGAAAAACTGTTTTTT | CASSPLRATNEKLFF